These 15 T cell receptor beta chains share one sample of origin, sequenced in a study of CXCR3-negative and CXCR3-positive naive CD8 T cells. Carrying UMI labels, the TRB cDNA libraries were prepared through 5' RACE. TCRdb reanalyzed the 5' RACE reads and collapses them to one entry per CDR3 protein, without DNA. In all, the sample yields under 50,000 distinct CDR3 sequences. The sequenced sample consisted of naive CXCR3- CD8+ T cells from blood. Subset defined: CD45RO-CCR7+CD27+CD95- naive CD8+ T cells lacking CXCR3 (TNR3-). Receptors were obtained from a human donor in good health. Some clones in this sample may be carry-over from other donors' samples.

The rearrangement joins TRBV20-1 to TRBJ2-7; TCRdb's D call of TRBD1 is untestable without DNA. The CDR3 is 15 residues long. Per the germline V gene, CDR1 is DFQATT and CDR2 is SNEGSKA (reference sequence). CDR3 sequence: CSARDLTGMVHEQYF.

The gene calls are TRBV12-3 or TRBV12-4 and TRBJ2-1; TCRdb's assignment of TRBD1 cannot be checked, as there is no DNA. The CDR3 extends over 13 amino acids. This chain's CDR3 is CASSSPDRPEQFF.

The CDR3 sequence: CASSLGGGPKNIQYF. The V and J genes are TRBV5-1 and TRBJ2-4. CDR1 SGHRS and CDR2 YFSETQ come from the germline V gene. This CDR3 spans 15 amino acids.

CDR3 loop: CATSRGGHYEQYF. This chain joins TRBV27 and TRBJ2-7; as DNA is missing, the TRBD1 call by TCRdb cannot be tested. This CDR3 region has 13 residues. Germline CDR1 and CDR2: MNHEY and SMNVEV (reference sequence).

V and J are TRBV2 and TRBJ2-2; TCRdb's D call of TRBD2 is untestable without DNA. CDR1 and CDR2 from the germline V gene are SNHLY and FYNNEI. The CDR3 has 16 residues. CDR3 amino acids: CASSEWLAAATGELFF.

The chain carries TRBV14 and TRBJ1-2; TCRdb's assignment of TRBD1 cannot be checked, as there is no DNA. This CDR3 region has 14 residues. Germline values: CDR1 SGHDN, CDR2 FVKESK. The CDR3 sequence is CASSPLEAGYGYTF. Full variable domain (outside the CDR3, taken from reference TRBV14 and TRBJ1-2): EAGVTQFPSHSVIEKGQTVTLRCDPISGHDNLYWYRRVMGKEIKFLLHFVKESKQDESGMPNNRFLAERTGGTYSTLKVQPAELEDSGVYFCASSPLEAGYGYTFGSGTRLTVV.

V gene TRBV9 combines with J gene TRBJ1-3. The CDR3 contains 15 residues. Germline V lookup: CDR1 SGDLS, CDR2 YYNGEE. The CDR3: CASSVLGSSGNTIYF. The full variable domain, its missing parts supplied by reference TRBV9 and TRBJ1-3, is DSGVTQTPKHLITATGQRVTLRCSPRSGDLSVYWYQQSLDQGLQFLIQYYNGEERAKGNILERFSAQQFPDLHSELNLSSLELGDSALYFCASSVLGSSGNTIYFGEGSWLTVV.

The J gene is TRBJ2-7, the V gene TRBV4-3; TCRdb selects TRBD1, and the lack of DNA leaves this call unchecked. The CDR3 contains 14 residues. The germline V gene has CDR1 LGHNA and CDR2 YSLEER. CDR3: CASSQGTGTYEQYF.

V and J are TRBV28 and TRBJ1-1. The CDR3 runs to 11 residues. CDR1 and CDR2 (germline): MDHEN, SYDVKM. CDR3 protein: CASSVGWEAFF.

The CDR3 loop is CASSYEGLNPEAFF. The rearrangement uses TRBV5-1 and TRBJ1-1. CDR3 length equals 14 residues. Germline assignment: CDR1 SGHRS and CDR2 YFSETQ.

The chain couples TRBV4-3 to TRBJ2-7; lacking DNA, the TRBD1 call made by TCRdb goes unchecked. Germline V gene lookup returns CDR1 LGHNA and CDR2 YSLEER. The CDR3 is made up of 16 amino acids. This CDR3 reads CASSQESGQRGYEQYF.

The chain carries TRBV14 and TRBJ2-7. Germline CDR1 SGHDN, CDR2 FVKESK. The CDR3 consists of 15 residues. This CDR3 is CASSQARLTPHEQYF.

V gene TRBV15 combines with J gene TRBJ2-7; TCRdb selects TRBD1, and the lack of DNA leaves this call unchecked. Germline V gene sequence: CDR1 LNHNV, CDR2 YYDKDF (reference sequence). CDR3 length: 14 amino acids. CDR3 in amino acids: CATSVGGTNYEQYF.

V gene TRBV6-2 or TRBV6-3 combines with J gene TRBJ1-2. The CDR3 extends over 13 amino acids. In germline, CDR1 is MNHEY, CDR2 SVGEGT. This CDR3 reads CASSYGPDDGYTF.

The V and J genes are TRBV12-3 or TRBV12-4 and TRBJ1-2. This CDR3 is built from 13 residues. Here the CDR3 reads CASSPHRNYGYTF.